This T cell receptor (beta chain) comes out of a study of T cell responses to AZD1222 COVID-19 vaccine. Across the whole study: Second doses that came at about 4 or about 12 weeks were put together. General study findings and limits: Clonal diversity was possibly underestimated, and the donors were mostly white British, with more females. Within unmutated variant regions lay the reported targets of nearly half of spike-specific TCRs.

Method: immunoSEQ multiplex PCR; TCRdb's copy keeps in-frame clones and lacks some. The data show more than 50,000 clones, roughly 90% seen once. Per germline, CDR1 MDHEN and CDR2 SYDVKM. J was trimmed by 3 bases and V by 5 bases; bases with no gene match: 6. This CDR3 has 15 amino acids. To note about this clone: Its antigen is as yet unknown.

Sequenced material: peripheral blood, taken on day 0 of AZD1222 vaccination. The clonotype was recovered from an adult in good health. The V call is TRBV28, the J call TRBJ2-7; TRBD2 matches 11 bases. The CDR3 protein is CASSAGTSGYYEQYF. CDR3 DNA sequence: TGTGCCAGCAGTGCCGGGACTAGCGGATACTACGAGCAGTACTTC.